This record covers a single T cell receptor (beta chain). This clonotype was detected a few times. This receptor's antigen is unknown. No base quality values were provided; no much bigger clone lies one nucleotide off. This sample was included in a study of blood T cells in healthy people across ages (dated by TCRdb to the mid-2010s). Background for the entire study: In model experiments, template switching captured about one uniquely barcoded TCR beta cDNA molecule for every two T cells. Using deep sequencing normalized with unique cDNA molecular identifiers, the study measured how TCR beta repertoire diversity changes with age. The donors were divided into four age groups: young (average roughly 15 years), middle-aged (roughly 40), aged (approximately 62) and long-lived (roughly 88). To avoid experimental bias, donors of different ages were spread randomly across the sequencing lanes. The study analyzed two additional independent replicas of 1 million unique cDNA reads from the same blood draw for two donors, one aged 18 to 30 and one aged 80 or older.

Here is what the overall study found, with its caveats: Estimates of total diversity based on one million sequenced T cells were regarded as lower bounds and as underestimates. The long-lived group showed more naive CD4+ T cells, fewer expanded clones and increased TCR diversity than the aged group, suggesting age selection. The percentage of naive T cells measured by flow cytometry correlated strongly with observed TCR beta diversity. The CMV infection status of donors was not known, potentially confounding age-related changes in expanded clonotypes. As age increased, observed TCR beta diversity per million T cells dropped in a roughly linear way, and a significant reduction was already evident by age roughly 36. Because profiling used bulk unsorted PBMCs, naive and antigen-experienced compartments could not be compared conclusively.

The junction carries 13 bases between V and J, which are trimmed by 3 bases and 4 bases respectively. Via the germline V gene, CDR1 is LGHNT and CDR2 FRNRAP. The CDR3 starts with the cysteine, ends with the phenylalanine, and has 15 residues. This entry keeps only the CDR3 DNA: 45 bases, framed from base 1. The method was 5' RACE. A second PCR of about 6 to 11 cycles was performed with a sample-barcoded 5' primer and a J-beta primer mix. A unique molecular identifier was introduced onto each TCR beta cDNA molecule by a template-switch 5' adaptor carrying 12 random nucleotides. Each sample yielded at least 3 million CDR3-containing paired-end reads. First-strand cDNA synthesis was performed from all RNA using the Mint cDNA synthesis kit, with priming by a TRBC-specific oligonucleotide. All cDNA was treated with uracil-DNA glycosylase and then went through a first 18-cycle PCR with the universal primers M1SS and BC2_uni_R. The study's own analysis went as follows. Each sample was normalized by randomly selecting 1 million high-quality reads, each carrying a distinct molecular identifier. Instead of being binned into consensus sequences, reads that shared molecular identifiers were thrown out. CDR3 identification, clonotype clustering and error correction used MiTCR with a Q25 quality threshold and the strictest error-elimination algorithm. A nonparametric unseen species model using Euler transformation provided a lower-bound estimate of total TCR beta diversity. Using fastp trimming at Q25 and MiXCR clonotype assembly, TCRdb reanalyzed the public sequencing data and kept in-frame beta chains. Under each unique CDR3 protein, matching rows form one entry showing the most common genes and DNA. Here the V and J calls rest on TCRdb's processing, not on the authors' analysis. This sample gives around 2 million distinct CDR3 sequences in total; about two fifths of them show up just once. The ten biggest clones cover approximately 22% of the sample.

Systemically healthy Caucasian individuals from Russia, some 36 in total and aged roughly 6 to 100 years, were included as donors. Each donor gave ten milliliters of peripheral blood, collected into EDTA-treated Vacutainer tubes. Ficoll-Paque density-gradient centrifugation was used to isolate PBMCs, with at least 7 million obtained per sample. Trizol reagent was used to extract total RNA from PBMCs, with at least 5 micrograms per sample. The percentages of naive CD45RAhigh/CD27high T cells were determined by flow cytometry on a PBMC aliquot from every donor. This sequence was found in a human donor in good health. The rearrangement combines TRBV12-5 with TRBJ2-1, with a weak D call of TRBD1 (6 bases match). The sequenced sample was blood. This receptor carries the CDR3 CASGFQGMGYNEQFF. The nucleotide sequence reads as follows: TGTGCTAGTGGTTTTCAGGGGATGGGTTACAATGAGCAGTTCTTC. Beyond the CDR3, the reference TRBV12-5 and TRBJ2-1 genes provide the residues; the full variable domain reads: DARVTQTPRHKVTEMGQEVTMRCQPILGHNTVFWYRQTMMQGLELLAYFRNRAPLDDSGMPKDRFSAEMPDATLATLKIQPSEPRDSAVYFCASGFQGMGYNEQFFGPGTRLTVL.